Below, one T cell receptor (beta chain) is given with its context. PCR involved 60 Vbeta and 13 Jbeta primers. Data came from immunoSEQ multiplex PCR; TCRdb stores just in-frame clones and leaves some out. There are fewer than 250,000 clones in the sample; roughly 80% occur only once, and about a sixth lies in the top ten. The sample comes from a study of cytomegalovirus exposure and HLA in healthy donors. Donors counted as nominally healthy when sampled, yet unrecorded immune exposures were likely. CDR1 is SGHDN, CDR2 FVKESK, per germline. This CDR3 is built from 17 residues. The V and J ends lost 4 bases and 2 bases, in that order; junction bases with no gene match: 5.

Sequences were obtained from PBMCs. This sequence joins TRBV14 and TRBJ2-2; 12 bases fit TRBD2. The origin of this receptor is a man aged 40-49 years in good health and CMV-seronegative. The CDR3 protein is CASSPRLAGDNTGELFF. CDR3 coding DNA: TGTGCCAGCAGCCCCAGACTAGCGGGGGACAACACCGGGGAGCTGTTTTTT.